The 3 T cell receptor beta chains below come from one sample, sequenced in a study of blood T cell repertoires in COVID-19. Libraries were prepared by immunoSEQ multiplex PCR; TCRdb keeps only in-frame clonotypes and omits some of them. The data hold tens of thousands of clones, with 88% observed a single time. Material: peripheral blood. The receptors were sampled from a man aged 45-65 years with active COVID-19.

This chain connects TRBV27 to TRBJ2-5; TRBD2 matches at 10 bases. The V gene end was trimmed by 2 bases and the J gene end by 4 bases; junction bases not matched to a gene: 13. The CDR3 sequence is 18 residues long. Germline CDR1 is MNHEY and CDR2 is SMNVEV (reference sequence). CDR3 residues: CASSLLGLAGDQAETQYF. Written as DNA, the CDR3 is TGTGCCAGCAGTTTACTGGGGCTAGCGGGGGACCAAGCAGAGACCCAGTACTTC.

CDR3 region: CASSRGPGDLYEQYF. In DNA, the CDR3 is TGTGCCAGCAGCCGAGGGCCAGGGGACCTCTACGAGCAGTACTTC. V is TRBV5-6 and J is TRBJ2-7; perhaps TRBD1 as D (6 bases). The CDR3 consists of 15 residues. V gave up 4 bases and J gave up 3 bases, with 17 bases separating them. CDR1 and CDR2 from the germline V gene are SGHDT and YYEEEE.

CDR3 residues: CASSHRRGPSTEAFF. CDR3 coding DNA: TGCGCCAGCAGTCACCGCAGGGGGCCAAGCACTGAAGCTTTCTTT. The J gene is TRBJ1-1, the V gene TRBV23-1; TRBD1 aligns across 8 bases. TRBV23-1 is treated as an ORF (open reading frame) with a function not yet certain. V dropped 3 bases and J dropped 4; count of bases not matched to a gene: 7. The CDR3 contains 15 residues.